The T cell receptor beta chain under discussion was sequenced for a study of glioma-infiltrating T cells. Germline V CDR1 and CDR2: DFQATT, SNEGSKA (reference sequence). There are 13 residues in the CDR3. TCR alpha and beta CDR3 regions were amplified from RNA using iRepertoire nested multiplex PCR. Input was roughly 85-450 ng of tissue mRNA or PBMC total RNA. TCRdb re-called the multiplex PCR reads through MiXCR, storing one row per CDR3 protein. The table lists roughly 100,000 distinct CDR3 sequences, approximately 28% of them singletons. Sequencing used glioma tissue, nonneoplastic brain tissue, or PBMCs (not recorded which). This receptor was obtained from a human donor with low-grade glioma or glioblastoma, undergoing nonglioma brain surgery, or in good health (not recorded which). This chain connects TRBV20-1 to TRBJ1-1, with TRBD1 identical over 8 bases. This CDR3 is CNALRGPDTEAFF. The CDR3 DNA sequence: TGCAATGCCCTCAGGGGGCCGGACACTGAAGCTTTCTTT.